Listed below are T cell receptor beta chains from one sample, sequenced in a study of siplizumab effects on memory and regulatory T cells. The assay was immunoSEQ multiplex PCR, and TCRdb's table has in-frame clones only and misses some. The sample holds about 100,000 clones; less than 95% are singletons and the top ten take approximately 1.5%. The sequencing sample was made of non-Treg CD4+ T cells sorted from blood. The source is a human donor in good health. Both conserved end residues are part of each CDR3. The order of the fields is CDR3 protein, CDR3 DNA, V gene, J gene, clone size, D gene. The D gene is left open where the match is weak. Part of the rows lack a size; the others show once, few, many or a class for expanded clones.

CDR3: CASRGTGGNQPQHF; DNA: TGTGCCAGCAGAGGGACAGGGGGCAATCAGCCCCAGCATTTT; V: TRBV2; J: TRBJ1-5; size: NA; D: TRBD1
CDR3: CSVEERSSSEQYF; DNA: TGCAGCGTTGAAGAGCGGTCCTCCAGCGAGCAGTACTTC; V: TRBV29-1; J: TRBJ2-7; size: NA; D: NA
CDR3: CASSASGGTSTDTQYF; DNA: TGTGCCAGCAGCGCTTCAGGGGGCACGAGCACAGATACGCAGTATTTT; V: TRBV27; J: TRBJ2-3; size: NA; D: TRBD1
CDR3: CASSLGLRANSYNEQFF; DNA: TGTGCCAGCAGCTTGGGGCTAAGAGCGAACTCCTACAATGAGCAGTTCTTC; V: TRBV5-6; J: TRBJ2-1; size: NA; D: NA
CDR3: CASSYPGGRNTEAFF; DNA: TGTGCCAGCAGTTACCCCGGTGGGAGGAACACTGAAGCTTTCTTT; V: TRBV6-5; J: TRBJ1-1; size: NA; D: NA
CDR3: CSALDSFEAFF; DNA: TGCAGTGCTTTAGACAGCTTTGAAGCTTTCTTT; V: TRBV20-1; J: TRBJ1-1; size: once; D: NA
CDR3: CASSAQTSGIYNEQFF; DNA: TGCGCCAGCAGCGCACAGACTAGCGGGATCTACAATGAGCAGTTCTTC; V: TRBV5-1; J: TRBJ2-1; size: NA; D: TRBD2
CDR3: CASAKDDGDTQYF; DNA: TGTGCCAGCGCCAAAGATGATGGGGATACGCAGTATTTT; V: TRBV6-1; J: TRBJ2-3; size: NA; D: NA
CDR3: CASSASSESYNEQFF; DNA: TGTGCCAGCAGCGCATCAAGCGAGTCCTACAATGAGCAGTTCTTC; V: TRBV9; J: TRBJ2-1; size: NA; D: NA
CDR3: CASRRLNSPLHF; DNA: TGTGCCAGCAGGCGATTAAATTCACCCCTCCACTTT; V: TRBV5-4; J: TRBJ1-6; size: NA; D: NA
CDR3: CASRTSGGYEQYF; DNA: TGTGCCAGCAGGACTAGCGGGGGCTACGAGCAGTACTTC; V: TRBV28; J: TRBJ2-7; size: NA; D: TRBD2
CDR3: CASRPDGTYEQYF; DNA: TGTGCCAGCAGACCGGACGGAACCTACGAGCAGTACTTC; V: TRBV7-9; J: TRBJ2-7; size: NA; D: NA
CDR3: CASSLRGLAGKETQYF; DNA: TGTGCCAGCAGCTTAAGGGGACTAGCGGGAAAAGAGACCCAGTACTTC; V: TRBV5-8; J: TRBJ2-5; size: NA; D: TRBD2
CDR3: CASSSGEPYEQYF; DNA: TGTGCCAGTAGTAGCGGGGAGCCCTACGAGCAGTACTTC; V: TRBV19; J: TRBJ2-7; size: NA; D: NA
CDR3: CASSKALEPYEQYF; DNA: TGTGCCAGCAGCAAAGCGCTGGAACCCTACGAGCAGTACTTC; V: TRBV21-1; J: TRBJ2-7; size: NA; D: NA
CDR3: CASSVNRVSYEQYF; DNA: TGTGCCAGCAGCGTCAACAGGGTCTCCTACGAGCAGTACTTC; V: TRBV11-2; J: TRBJ2-7; size: once; D: NA
CDR3: CASSSNTEAFF; DNA: TGTGCCAGCAGCTCTAACACTGAAGCTTTCTTT; V: TRBV7-9; J: TRBJ1-1; size: NA; D: NA
CDR3: CASSYSFVHYNEQFF; DNA: TGTGCCAGCAGTTACTCTTTCGTACATTACAATGAGCAGTTCTTC; V: TRBV6-5; J: TRBJ2-1; size: NA; D: NA
CDR3: CASSLDQKLRFF; DNA: TGCGCCAGCAGCTTGGACCAAAAACTTCGGTTCTTC; V: TRBV5-1; J: TRBJ2-1; size: NA; D: NA
CDR3: CASSLLGLAVQETQYF; DNA: TGTGCCAGCAGCTTACTGGGACTAGCGGTTCAAGAGACCCAGTACTTC; V: TRBV7-2; J: TRBJ2-5; size: NA; D: TRBD2
CDR3: CASSIDRSGSNEQFF; DNA: TGTGCCAGTAGTATCGATCGATCCGGGTCCAATGAGCAGTTCTTC; V: TRBV19; J: TRBJ2-1; size: NA; D: NA
CDR3: CASSADARGNQPQHF; DNA: TGCGCCAGCAGCGCAGACGCGAGGGGCAATCAGCCCCAGCATTTT; V: TRBV5-1; J: TRBJ1-5; size: NA; D: NA
CDR3: CASSYSFNQPQHF; DNA: TGTGCCAGCAGTTATAGTTTCAATCAGCCCCAGCATTTT; V: TRBV6-5; J: TRBJ1-5; size: NA; D: NA
CDR3: CASSWGQGFSYEQYF; DNA: TGTGCCAGCAGTTGGGGACAGGGTTTTTCCTACGAGCAGTACTTC; V: TRBV28; J: TRBJ2-7; size: NA; D: TRBD1
CDR3: CSVNLLAGGADTQYF; DNA: TGCAGCGTGAATTTACTAGCGGGAGGGGCAGATACGCAGTATTTT; V: TRBV29-1; J: TRBJ2-3; size: NA; D: TRBD2
CDR3: CASSSPFAIRRETPHEQYF; DNA: TGTGCCAGCAGCTCCCCTTTTGCGATACGGCGGGAGACACCCCACGAGCAGTACTTC; V: TRBV11-2; J: TRBJ2-7; size: NA; D: TRBD2
CDR3: CASSALTGVAKNIQYF; DNA: TGTGCCAGTAGTGCGCTGACAGGGGTAGCCAAAAACATTCAGTACTTC; V: TRBV19; J: TRBJ2-4; size: NA; D: TRBD1
CDR3: CASSYSGGMNTEAFF; DNA: TGTGCCAGCAGTTACTCGGGAGGGATGAACACTGAAGCTTTCTTT; V: TRBV6-5; J: TRBJ1-1; size: NA; D: NA
CDR3: CASSQDDNSGNTIYF; DNA: TGCGCCAGCAGCCAAGACGACAACTCTGGAAACACCATATATTTT; V: TRBV4-1; J: TRBJ1-3; size: once; D: NA
CDR3: CAISGSGTGAGANVLTF; DNA: TGTGCCATCAGTGGATCCGGGACAGGGGCAGGGGCCAACGTCCTGACTTTC; V: TRBV10-3; J: TRBJ2-6; size: once; D: TRBD1
CDR3: CASSVAVGEQFF; DNA: TGTGCCAGCAGCGTAGCCGTAGGTGAGCAGTTCTTC; V: TRBV9; J: TRBJ2-1; size: NA; D: NA
CDR3: CASSGARTSHNEQFF; DNA: TGTGCCAGCAGCGGGGCCCGGACTTCACACAATGAGCAGTTCTTC; V: TRBV11-2; J: TRBJ2-1; size: NA; D: NA
CDR3: CASSPPEPAYGYTF; DNA: TGTGCCAGCAGCCCCCCAGAGCCCGCCTATGGCTACACCTTC; V: TRBV7-8; J: TRBJ1-2; size: NA; D: NA
CDR3: CSVEYRLYGYTF; DNA: TGCAGCGTTGAATACAGGCTCTATGGCTACACCTTC; V: TRBV29-1; J: TRBJ1-2; size: NA; D: NA
CDR3: CAIRKQGEGEQFF; DNA: TGTGCCATCAGGAAACAGGGGGAGGGTGAGCAGTTCTTC; V: TRBV10-3; J: TRBJ2-1; size: NA; D: NA
CDR3: CASSSPGQGTEAFF; DNA: TGTGCCAGCAGTTCACCGGGACAGGGCACTGAAGCTTTCTTT; V: TRBV6-5; J: TRBJ1-1; size: NA; D: TRBD1
CDR3: CASITMGGVPSSTDTQYF; DNA: TGCGCCAGCATCACAATGGGAGGCGTACCGTCTAGCACAGATACGCAGTATTTT; V: TRBV23-1; J: TRBJ2-3; size: NA; D: NA
CDR3: CASSFPDSYEQFF; DNA: TGTGCCAGCAGCTTTCCCGACAGTTATGAGCAGTTCTTC; V: TRBV11-2; J: TRBJ2-1; size: NA; D: NA
CDR3: CASSAGQFANTGELFF; DNA: TGCGCCAGCAGCGCGGGACAGTTCGCGAACACCGGGGAGCTGTTTTTT; V: TRBV5-1; J: TRBJ2-2; size: NA; D: NA
CDR3: CASSLKSGVPQHF; DNA: TGTGCCAGCAGTTTAAAGTCGGGGGTACCCCAGCATTTT; V: TRBV6-5; J: TRBJ1-5; size: NA; D: NA
CDR3: CASSFPMHGSSYEQYF; DNA: TGTGCCAGCAGCTTCCCTATGCACGGCAGCTCCTACGAGCAGTACTTC; V: TRBV11-1; J: TRBJ2-7; size: NA; D: NA
CDR3: CASSQGQGLNQPQHF; DNA: TGTGCCAGCAGTCAAGGACAGGGCCTCAATCAGCCCCAGCATTTT; V: TRBV27; J: TRBJ1-5; size: NA; D: TRBD1
CDR3: CASSRPADSNQPQHF; DNA: TGTGCCAGTAGTCGGCCAGCGGATAGCAATCAGCCCCAGCATTTT; V: TRBV19; J: TRBJ1-5; size: NA; D: NA
CDR3: CASSIVASGTILRRDTQYF; DNA: TGTGCCAGTAGTATTGTCGCTAGCGGGACAATATTAAGGAGGGATACGCAGTATTTT; V: TRBV19; J: TRBJ2-3; size: NA; D: TRBD2
CDR3: CSVASGGSYEQYF; DNA: TGCAGCGTTGCATCCGGCGGAAGCTACGAGCAGTACTTC; V: TRBV29-1; J: TRBJ2-7; size: NA; D: NA
CDR3: CASSPEMNTGELFF; DNA: TGCGCCAGCAGCCCTGAGATGAACACCGGGGAGCTGTTTTTT; V: TRBV5-1; J: TRBJ2-2; size: NA; D: NA
CDR3: CASSVEGIDWGEQFF; DNA: TGTGCCAGCAGCGTAGAGGGTATTGACTGGGGTGAGCAGTTCTTC; V: TRBV9; J: TRBJ2-1; size: once; D: NA
CDR3: CASSQSTSGTSTDTQYF; DNA: TGTGCCAGCAGCCAATCGACTAGCGGAACTAGCACAGATACGCAGTATTTT; V: TRBV4-2; J: TRBJ2-3; size: NA; D: TRBD2
CDR3: CASSQDYRGVLSNQPQHF; DNA: TGCGCCAGCAGCCAAGATTACAGGGGAGTTTTGAGCAATCAGCCCCAGCATTTT; V: TRBV4-1; J: TRBJ1-5; size: once; D: TRBD1
CDR3: CASSEGGSYSNQPQHF; DNA: TGTGCCAGCAGTGAAGGTGGCAGTTATAGCAATCAGCCCCAGCATTTT; V: TRBV6-1; J: TRBJ1-5; size: once; D: NA
CDR3: CASSPRASGTGGGYSNQPQHF; DNA: TGTGCCAGCTCACCGCGTGCCTCCGGGACAGGGGGGGGGTATAGCAATCAGCCCCAGCATTTT; V: TRBV18; J: TRBJ1-5; size: NA; D: TRBD1
CDR3: CASSAMGQGTHEQYF; DNA: TGTGCCAGCAGCGCAATGGGTCAGGGAACCCACGAGCAGTACTTC; V: TRBV9; J: TRBJ2-7; size: NA; D: NA
CDR3: CASSQIAGQETQYF; DNA: TGCGCCAGCAGCCAGATAGCGGGTCAAGAGACCCAGTACTTC; V: TRBV4-1; J: TRBJ2-5; size: NA; D: TRBD2
CDR3: CASSAQGVGELFF; DNA: TGTGCCAGCAGCGCCCAGGGGGTCGGGGAGCTGTTTTTT; V: TRBV9; J: TRBJ2-2; size: few; D: TRBD1
CDR3: CASSLTSGEQYF; DNA: TGTGCCAGCAGCTTAACCTCGGGGGAGCAGTACTTC; V: TRBV7-8; J: TRBJ2-5; size: once; D: NA
CDR3: CASSTVGTDTQYF; DNA: TGCGCCAGCAGTACCGTGGGCACAGATACGCAGTATTTT; V: TRBV5-1; J: TRBJ2-3; size: NA; D: NA
CDR3: CASSQTRGVLNEQYF; DNA: TGTGCCAGCAGCCAAACTAGGGGGGTCCTCAACGAGCAGTACTTC; V: TRBV14; J: TRBJ2-7; size: NA; D: NA
CDR3: CASSLVGLAEQYF; DNA: TGTGCCAGCAGTTTAGTAGGGTTGGCCGAGCAGTACTTC; V: TRBV27; J: TRBJ2-7; size: NA; D: NA
CDR3: CASSDGTSGSEELFF; DNA: TGTGCCAGCAGCGACGGGACTAGCGGGAGCGAGGAGCTGTTTTTT; V: TRBV11-3; J: TRBJ2-2; size: NA; D: TRBD2
CDR3: CASSLSVSDMDTQYF; DNA: TGTGCCAGCAGCTTAAGTGTGTCCGACATGGATACGCAGTATTTT; V: TRBV7-3; J: TRBJ2-3; size: NA; D: NA